This is a list of T cell receptor beta chains from one sample in a study of radiotherapy plus CTLA-4 blockade in lung cancer. The assay was immunoSEQ multiplex PCR, and TCRdb's table has in-frame clones only and misses some. The table lists about 60,000 clones, 75% to 85% of them singletons, with 4% in the top ten. The material was peripheral blood, obtained from a patient treated with radiotherapy plus ipilimumab. These receptors came from a human donor with non-small cell lung cancer who had a partial response to radiotherapy plus ipilimumab. CDR3s include the opening cysteine and the closing phenylalanine or tryptophan. The D gene is left open where the match is weak.

D,V,CDR3
NA,TRBV23-1,CASSAGRRENQPQHF
NA,TRBV4-1,CASSGGRGETQYF
TRBD1,TRBV6-5,CASRKTDRVNEQFF
TRBD2,TRBV6-4,CASSDGLAVSTDTQYF
NA,TRBV15,CATRGLRAGNTIYF
NA,TRBV5-4,CASSRLGANEQFF
TRBD1,TRBV6-4,CASSEGGAVGEKLFF
NA,TRBV30,CAWSVWPGVEKLFF
TRBD1,TRBV4-1,CASSQRGTGPNQPQHF
TRBD2,TRBV6-1,CASSELAGGPWETQYF
TRBD1,TRBV16,CASSRDRGWTGELFF
NA,TRBV6-1,CASSEAGRAVTEAFF
TRBD1,TRBV5-6,CASSSGQGYGYTF
TRBD1,TRBV19,CASSIRQGASGYTF
NA,TRBV4-3,CASSQGWITGDPNEKLFF
TRBD1,TRBV6-1,CAGQGSGANVLTF
NA,TRBV5-6,CASSRLGPTDTQYF
TRBD1,TRBV28,CASSLTGDGEQFF
NA,TRBV5-4,CASSLLPGDGYTF
TRBD1,TRBV5-1,CASSSWTGTGAVAFF
NA,TRBV6-5,CASSPQSGANVLTF
TRBD1,TRBV28,CASSLQGGGDQPQHF